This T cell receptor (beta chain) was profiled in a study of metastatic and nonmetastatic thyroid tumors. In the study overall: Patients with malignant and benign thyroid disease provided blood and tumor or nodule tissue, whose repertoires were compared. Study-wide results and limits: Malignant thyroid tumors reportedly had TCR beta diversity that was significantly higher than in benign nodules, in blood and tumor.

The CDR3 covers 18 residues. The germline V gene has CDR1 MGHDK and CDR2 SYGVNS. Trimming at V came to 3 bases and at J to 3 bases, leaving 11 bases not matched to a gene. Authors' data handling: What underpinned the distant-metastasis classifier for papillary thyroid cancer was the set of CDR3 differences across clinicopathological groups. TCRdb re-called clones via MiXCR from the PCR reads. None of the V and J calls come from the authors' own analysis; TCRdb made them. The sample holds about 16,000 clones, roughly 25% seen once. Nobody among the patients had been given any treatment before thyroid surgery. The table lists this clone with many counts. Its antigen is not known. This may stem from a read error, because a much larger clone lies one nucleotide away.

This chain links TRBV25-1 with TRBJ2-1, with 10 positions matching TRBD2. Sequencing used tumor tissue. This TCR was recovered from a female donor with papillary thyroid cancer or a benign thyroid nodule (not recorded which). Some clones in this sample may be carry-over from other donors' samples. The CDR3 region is CASSDGLAGATRYNEQFF. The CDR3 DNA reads TGTGCCAGCAGTGACGGTCTAGCGGGAGCAACCCGCTACAATGAGCAGTTCTTC.